A single T cell receptor (beta chain) is shown here with its context. This specimen comes from a study of CD8+ T cells in alopecia areata. This CDR3 spans 14 amino acids. Germline V gene sequence: CDR1 LGHNA, CDR2 YNFKEQ. Trimming took 4 bases from V and 7 from J, leaving 14 bases between them. cDNA prepared by RNA extraction and subsequent reverse transcription served as the template for sequencing. Assay: immunoSEQ multiplex PCR; the TCRdb copy retains only in-frame clones and omits some. The repertoire holds more than 150,000 clones, with roughly 46% as singletons. Treatment meaning: oral pan-JAK inhibitor, 5-10 mg twice daily.

The chain couples TRBV4-2 to TRBJ2-1, with D tentatively TRBD2 (7 bases). This TCR derives from a human donor with alopecia areata. The sequencing used CD8+ T cells sorted from blood, collected around week 54, from a patient treated with tofacitinib. In nucleotides, the CDR3 is TGTGCCAGCAGCCCCGTTAGGGGGGGGAATGAGCAGTTCTTC. Translation gives CASSPVRGGNEQFF.